What follows are 30 T cell receptor beta chains derived from one specimen sequenced in a study of T cell responses to AZD1222 COVID-19 vaccine. TCRdb's table, derived via immunoSEQ multiplex PCR, lists solely in-frame clones and lacks some. The sample has approximately 120,000 clones, 75% to 90% seen once. Source: peripheral blood, taken on day 0 of AZD1222 vaccination. The receptors were sampled from an adult in good health.

This clone was counted a single time. The V call is TRBV6-5, the J call TRBJ2-7; D is unclear. CDR3 length: 10 residues. The V gene's germline CDR1 is MNHEY and CDR2 SVGAGI. Trimming shortened V by 6 bases and J by 4 bases, and 4 bases separated the two germline ends. The CDR3 protein is CASRIYEQYF. In DNA, the CDR3 is TGTGCCAGCAGGATATACGAGCAGTACTTC.

This clone was seen only once. V gene TRBV5-1 combines with J gene TRBJ2-1, with unresolved D. In germline, CDR1 is SGHRS, CDR2 YFSETQ. Trimming took 2 bases from V and 0 from J, leaving 6 bases between them. The CDR3 contains 14 residues. This CDR3 is CASSFMSSYNEQFF. The CDR3 nucleotides are TGCGCCAGCAGCTTTATGAGCTCCTACAATGAGCAGTTCTTC.

This rearrangement joins TRBV30 to TRBJ2-3; D remains unclear. Trimming stripped 7 bases from V and 0 bases from J, with 5 bases between. The CDR3 loop spans 11 amino acids. Per germline, CDR1 GTSNPN and CDR2 SVGIG (reference sequence). Here the CDR3 reads CASASTDTQYF. CDR3 sequence (DNA): TGTGCCTCCGCTAGCACAGATACGCAGTATTTT.

V gene TRBV10-3 combines with J gene TRBJ2-7, with TRBD1 matching 11 bases. The germline V gene encodes CDR1 ENHRY and CDR2 SYGVKD. V trimming: 5 bases; J trimming: 2 bases; junction bases outside the gene matches: 17. This CDR3 has 19 residues. The CDR3 loop reads CAISRTGQGDLTRAYEQYF. The CDR3 nucleotides read TGTGCCATCAGTCGGACGGGACAGGGGGATCTAACGAGGGCCTACGAGCAGTACTTC.

V usage is TRBV28 and J usage is TRBJ1-5; unclear D gene. Trimming shortened V by 3 bases and J by 8 bases, and 8 bases separated the two germline ends. The CDR3 runs 12 residues. In germline, CDR1 is MDHEN, CDR2 SYDVKM. The CDR3 DNA is TGTGCCAGCAGTTTGTTTTTTGAGCCCCAGCATTTT. The encoded protein is CASSLFFEPQHF.

The CDR3 DNA is TGTGCCAGCAGCTTAAGTTTCCCTAGCACAGATACGCAGTATTTT. Translating it yields CASSLSFPSTDTQYF. The chain combines TRBV5-5 with TRBJ2-3; unclear D gene. CDR1 is SGHKS and CDR2 is YYEKEE in the germline V gene (reference sequence). This CDR3 is 15 amino acids long. The ends were cut back, 2 bases at V and 0 bases at J, with 10 bases in the middle.

The V gene is TRBV4-2, the J gene TRBJ2-3; no clear D. V lost 3 bases, J lost 4 bases, and 8 bases lay in between. The CDR3 covers 13 residues. Germline CDR1 and CDR2: LGHNA and YNFKEQ. The CDR3 nucleotides read TGTGCCAGCAGCCAGGGGAATGCAGATACGCAGTATTTT. Amino acid sequence: CASSQGNADTQYF.

The chain joins TRBV5-1 to TRBJ1-2; D is unresolved. V was shortened by 4 bases and J by 2 bases, with 12 bases between the two germline ends. Per the germline V gene, CDR1 is SGHRS and CDR2 is YFSETQ. The CDR3 is made up of 14 amino acids. The CDR3 loop reads CASSVPDTNYGYTF. The CDR3 nucleotides are TGCGCCAGCAGCGTTCCAGACACCAACTATGGCTACACCTTC.

The chain has TRBV3-1 (or the pseudogene TRBV3-2) and TRBJ2-7, with D maybe TRBD1 (6 bases). V lost 2 bases, J lost 6 bases, and 8 bases lay in between. The CDR3 is 12 residues long. In germline, CDR1 is LGHDT, CDR2 YNNKEL (reference sequence). The CDR3, as DNA: TGTGCCAGCAGCCAATGGGGGCGCGAGCAGTACTTC. Encoded protein: CASSQWGREQYF.

The chain combines TRBV19 with TRBJ2-7; 7 bases are a match to TRBD1. The V and J ends lost 6 bases and 5 bases, in that order; junction bases with no gene match: 13. The CDR3 runs 15 residues. Germline V gives CDR1 LNHDA, CDR2 SQIVND (reference sequence). The CDR3 loop is CASRDPGQRVHEQYF. The CDR3 nucleotides are TGTGCCAGTAGAGACCCGGGACAGCGAGTACACGAGCAGTACTTC.

This clone was seen only once. The chain recombines TRBV7-3 with TRBJ2-3, with D perhaps matching TRBD1 (5 bases). The V end lost 4 bases, the J end lost 0 bases, and 11 bases lay between the germline ends. The germline gives CDR1 SGHTA, CDR2 FQGTGA. The CDR3 runs to 15 residues. CDR3 in DNA: TGTGCCAGCAGCTCCTCAGGGATTAGCACAGATACGCAGTATTTT. Translating gives CASSSSGISTDTQYF.

The V and J genes are TRBV28 and TRBJ1-2; no clear D gene. In germline, CDR1 is MDHEN, CDR2 SYDVKM. Trimming cost V 8 bases and J 2 bases, with 15 bases left between them. This CDR3 is 14 amino acids long. The CDR3 DNA sequence: TGTGCCAGCGAAGTAATCGGGCTAAACTATGGCTACACCTTC. Translation: CASEVIGLNYGYTF.

V is TRBV24-1 and J is TRBJ2-7, with 7 bases fitting TRBD1. The CDR3 loop spans 16 amino acids. The germline gives CDR1 KGHDR, CDR2 SFDVKD. V shed 5 bases and J 3 bases; nucleotides not matched to a gene: 12. The CDR3 sequence: CATSVFMTGMDYEQYF. The CDR3 region has the DNA TGTGCCACCAGTGTTTTTATGACAGGGATGGACTACGAGCAGTACTTC.

The V and J genes are TRBV12-3 or TRBV12-4 and TRBJ2-7; no firm D call. Trimming removed 6 bases from V and 3 bases from J, with 9 bases in between. This CDR3 has 12 amino acids. Written as DNA, the CDR3 is TGTGCCAGCAGAGGGAATGACTACGAGCAGTACTTC. Its translation is CASRGNDYEQYF.

The CDR3 DNA is TGTGCCAGCAGCCCGAGCGCCGGGACAGGGGGCTACGAGCAGTACTTC. Translation: CASSPSAGTGGYEQYF. The chain has TRBV5-4 and TRBJ2-7; 11 bases align to TRBD1. In germline, CDR1 is SGHNT, CDR2 YYREEE (reference sequence). With 4 bases clipped from V and 3 bases from J, the junction kept 9 bases outside the gene matches. The CDR3 has 16 amino acids.

This clone was recorded once. V gene TRBV19 combines with J gene TRBJ1-3; D may be TRBD1 (6 bases). The V gene's germline CDR1 is LNHDA and CDR2 SQIVND (reference sequence). The CDR3 runs to 16 residues. Trimming pared 5 bases from V and 3 bases from J, leaving 17 bases between. This CDR3 reads CASSPRTVLGGNTIYF. Here the CDR3 DNA reads TGTGCCAGTAGTCCCAGGACAGTTCTAGGTGGAAACACCATATATTTT.

The chain uses TRBV9 and TRBJ2-1; the D is unclear. V was cut by 1 base and J by 0 bases, with 8 bases left in between. There are 15 residues in the CDR3. Germline lookup yields CDR1 SGDLS and CDR2 YYNGEE. The CDR3 DNA sequence: TGTGCCAGCAGCGTATCCGCAGGCTCCTACAATGAGCAGTTCTTC. Encoded protein: CASSVSAGSYNEQFF.

This rearrangement joins TRBV25-1 to TRBJ2-5; D is unclear. Germline V gene sequence: CDR1 MGHDK, CDR2 SYGVNS. Trimming left V 2 bases short and J 5 bases short, with 3 bases between. This CDR3 has 11 amino acids. The CDR3 nucleotides are TGTGCCAGCAGTGAAGCGGAGACCCAGTACTTC. Translating gives CASSEAETQYF.

The chain joins TRBV12-3 or TRBV12-4 to TRBJ2-1, with 8 nucleotides matching TRBD1. The length of the CDR3 is 13 residues. The trim removed 6 bases at V and 5 bases at J, leaving 3 bases unmatched. This CDR3 reads CASRLTGDNEQFF. The DNA of the CDR3 is TGTGCCAGCAGATTGACAGGGGACAATGAGCAGTTCTTC.

The chain recombines TRBV5-8 with TRBJ1-1; TRBD1 might be the D (6 bases). Deletions cut 5 bases from V and 3 bases from J, with 17 bases between. The CDR3 totals 15 residues. Per the germline V gene, CDR1 is SGHTS and CDR2 is YDEGEE. The CDR3 spells CASRFLGALDTEAFF. The CDR3 nucleotides read TGTGCCAGCAGATTTTTGGGGGCCCTTGACACTGAAGCTTTCTTT.

This chain links TRBV5-4 with TRBJ2-3; weak D call: TRBD2 (6 bases). The V end lost 3 bases, the J end lost 6 bases, and 17 bases lay between the germline ends. Germline loops: CDR1 SGHNT, CDR2 YYREEE (reference sequence). This CDR3 is 15 amino acids long. Here the CDR3 DNA reads TGTGCCAGCAGCTCCGACTGGGGACTCTCTGATACGCAGTATTTT. Encoded protein: CASSSDWGLSDTQYF.

The V call is TRBV10-3, the J call TRBJ2-7, with D hard to call. There are 12 residues in the CDR3. The V gene's germline CDR1 is ENHRY and CDR2 SYGVKD. Trimming cost V 3 bases and J 4 bases, with 7 bases left between them. As DNA, the CDR3 is TGTGCCATCAGTGACGTCCCTTACGAGCAGTACTTC. Protein sequence: CAISDVPYEQYF.

The CDR3 bases are TGTGCCAGCACCAGGGGGGCGGACAGGGCCAATGAGCAGTTCTTC. This codes for CASTRGADRANEQFF. This chain joins TRBV27 and TRBJ2-1; 8 nucleotides line up with TRBD1. The CDR3 is 15 amino acids. The germline gives CDR1 MNHEY, CDR2 SMNVEV (reference sequence). Unmatched junction bases numbered 11, after V lost 7 bases and J lost 6 bases.

The chain is built from TRBV7-2 and TRBJ2-3; D may be TRBD2 (6 bases). The V gene's germline CDR1 is SGHTA and CDR2 FQGNSA. Between the trimmed V and J ends, which lost 2 bases and 6 bases, there was a span of 12 bases. The CDR3 spans 14 residues. The CDR3 nucleotides read TGTGCCAGCAGCTTAATGGCGGGAAGGGATACGCAGTATTTT. This translates into CASSLMAGRDTQYF.

The V and J genes are TRBV7-9 and TRBJ1-3, with TRBD1 identical over 8 bases. The CDR3 spans 15 residues. J lost 4 bases, V lost 0 bases, and 2 bases had no gene match. The V gene's germline CDR1 is SEHNR and CDR2 FQNEAQ (reference sequence). CDR3 bases: TGTGCCAGCAGCTTAGCGGGGACAGGAGGAAACACCATATATTTT. As protein: CASSLAGTGGNTIYF.

V gene TRBV5-6 combines with J gene TRBJ1-1; weak D call: TRBD1 (6 bases). This CDR3 has 14 amino acids. Germline values: CDR1 SGHDT, CDR2 YYEEEE. V gave up 0 bases and J gave up 4 bases, with 10 bases separating them. This CDR3 is CASSLGRGRTEAFF. The CDR3 coding sequence is TGTGCCAGCAGCTTGGGCAGGGGACGCACTGAAGCTTTCTTT.

The V gene is TRBV28, the J gene TRBJ1-5; 8 bases fit TRBD1. There are 17 residues in the CDR3. J was trimmed by 7 bases and V by 5 bases; bases with no gene match: 16. Germline V gene data show CDR1 as MDHEN and CDR2 as SYDVKM. The DNA of the CDR3 is TGTGCCAGCAGTCACAGCCTACCGACAGGGGCAGGGCAGCCCCAGCATTTT. Protein sequence: CASSHSLPTGAGQPQHF.

The genes are TRBV28 and TRBJ1-1, with a weak D call TRBD1 (6 bases). The CDR3 runs 15 residues. Germline V gives CDR1 MDHEN, CDR2 SYDVKM. Between the trimmed V and J ends, which lost 4 bases and 4 bases, there was a span of 16 bases. The CDR3 DNA reads as TGTGCCAGCAGTTCAGGGGCAGGGGCGGGCACTGAAGCTTTCTTT. It yields the protein CASSSGAGAGTEAFF. The whole variable domain, remainder taken from reference TRBV28 and TRBJ1-1, is DVKVTQSSRYLVKRTGEKVFLECVQDMDHENMFWYRQDPGLGLRLIYFSYDVKMKEKGDIPEGYSVSREKKERFSLILESASTNQTSMYLCASSSGAGAGTEAFFGQGTRLTVV.

The rearrangement joins TRBV27 to TRBJ1-2, with 7 bases aligning to TRBD1. V lost 6 bases, J lost 8 bases, and 9 bases stayed unmatched. This CDR3 is built from 13 residues. Germline CDR1 reads MNHEY; CDR2 reads SMNVEV (reference sequence). CDR3 in DNA: TGTGCCAGCAGGGGGGGACAGTCGGGAGGCTACACCTTC. This codes for CASRGGQSGGYTF.

The chain carries TRBV27 and TRBJ2-6; a weak D match, TRBD1 (5 bases). The CDR3 spans 16 residues. CDR1 MNHEY and CDR2 SMNVEV come from the germline V gene (reference sequence). The germline V and J ends were trimmed by 4 bases and 1 base, with 11 bases remaining between them. CDR3 loop: CASSWGRWSGANVLTF. The CDR3, as DNA: TGTGCCAGCAGTTGGGGCAGGTGGTCTGGGGCCAACGTCCTGACTTTC.